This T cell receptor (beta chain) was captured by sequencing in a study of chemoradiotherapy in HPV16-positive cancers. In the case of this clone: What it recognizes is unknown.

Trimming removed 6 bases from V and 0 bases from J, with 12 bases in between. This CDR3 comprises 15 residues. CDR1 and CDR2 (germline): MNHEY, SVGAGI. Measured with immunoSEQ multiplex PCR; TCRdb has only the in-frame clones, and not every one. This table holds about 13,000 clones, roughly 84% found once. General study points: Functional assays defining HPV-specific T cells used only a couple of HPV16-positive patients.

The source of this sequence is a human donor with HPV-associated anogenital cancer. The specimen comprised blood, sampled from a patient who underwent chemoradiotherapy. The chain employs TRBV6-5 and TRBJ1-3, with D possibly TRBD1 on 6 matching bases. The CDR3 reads CASRRTGTSGNTIYF. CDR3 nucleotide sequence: TGTGCCAGCAGACGCACAGGGACCTCTGGAAACACCATATATTTT.